The next 21 T cell receptor beta chains were all read from a single sample in a study of cytomegalovirus exposure and HLA in healthy donors. Using immunoSEQ multiplex PCR, the repertoire was profiled, and TCRdb retains in-frame clones only, with some absent. This table has about 130,000 clones, approximately 90% appearing once. The specimen sequenced was PBMCs. The receptor source for this set is a woman aged 25 to 45 in good health and CMV-seropositive.

V usage is TRBV6-5 and J usage is TRBJ2-7, with 9 bases aligning to TRBD1. There are 15 residues in the CDR3. CDR1 is MNHEY and CDR2 is SVGAGI in the germline V gene. V was clipped by 7 bases and J by 4 bases; unmatched bases: 11. CDR3 DNA sequence: TGTGCCAGCAAGAGGACAGGGGAAGGGGTTTACGAGCAGTACTTC. Amino acids: CASKRTGEGVYEQYF.

The chain carries TRBV6-6 and TRBJ2-7; D is ambiguous. Deletions cut 8 bases from V and 4 bases from J, with 15 bases between. The CDR3 runs to 13 residues. CDR1 is MNHNY, CDR2 SVGAGI, per germline (reference sequence). Here the CDR3 DNA reads TGTGCCAGCGCGTGGCAGGCCCTTTACGAGCAGTACTTC. Amino acid sequence: CASAWQALYEQYF.

J is TRBJ1-2 and V is TRBV2; no clear D. V was pared by 4 bases and J by 1 base, with 7 bases between. Germline assignment: CDR1 SNHLY and CDR2 FYNNEI. CDR3 length: 13 amino acids. CDR3 protein: CASSAQNNYGYTF. The CDR3 nucleotides read TGTGCCAGCAGTGCACAGAATAACTATGGCTACACCTTC.

The rearrangement joins TRBV2 to TRBJ1-2, with TRBD1 identical over 8 bases. The ends lost 8 bases at V and 6 bases at J; junction bases unmatched: 8. This CDR3 is 13 amino acids long. Germline V CDR1 and CDR2: SNHLY, FYNNEI. The CDR3 loop is CASGVDRGHGYTF. The CDR3 DNA follows: TGTGCCAGCGGGGTCGACAGGGGCCATGGCTACACCTTC.

This sequence joins TRBV5-1 and TRBJ2-3, with TRBD1 matching 7 bases. The V gene end was trimmed by 2 bases and the J gene end by 4 bases; junction bases not matched to a gene: 10. The CDR3 spans 16 residues. Germline V gene sequence: CDR1 SGHRS, CDR2 YFSETQ. In nucleotides, the CDR3 is TGCGCCAGCAGCTTTAGGGGCAGGGGGATTGCAGATACGCAGTATTTT. It translates to CASSFRGRGIADTQYF.

The J gene is TRBJ2-7, the V gene TRBV28; TRBD1 aligns across 8 bases. This CDR3 has 14 amino acids. The junction had 10 bases not matched to a gene; V was cut back by 6 bases and J by 6 bases. Germline V gene data show CDR1 as MDHEN and CDR2 as SYDVKM. CDR3 in amino acids: CASRGGQDHLEQYF. CDR3 nucleotides: TGTGCCAGCAGGGGGGGACAGGATCACCTCGAGCAGTACTTC.

The chain is built from TRBV29-1 and TRBJ1-2; 7 bases agree with TRBD1. The germline CDR1 and CDR2 sequences are SQVTM and ANQGSEA. After removal of 4 bases from V and 2 bases from J, the junction contained 1 base not matched to a gene. The CDR3 is made up of 12 amino acids. The CDR3 reads CSVAGQNYGYTF. In DNA form, the CDR3 reads TGCAGCGTTGCGGGACAGAACTATGGCTACACCTTC.

The gene calls are TRBV18 and TRBJ1-1, with 9 bases identical to TRBD1. CDR3 size: 14 residues. V lost 8 bases, J lost 0 bases, and 4 bases stayed unmatched. Germline assignment: CDR1 KGHSH and CDR2 LQKENI. CDR3: CASTTGGLNTEAFF. CDR3 DNA: TGTGCCAGCACTACAGGGGGCCTGAACACTGAAGCTTTCTTT.

The chain has TRBV28 and TRBJ2-7, with TRBD2 as a possible D gene (6 bases). V lost 5 bases and J 5 bases, leaving 10 bases between the germline ends. The CDR3 is made up of 12 amino acids. CDR1 is MDHEN and CDR2 is SYDVKM in the germline V gene. The CDR3 coding sequence is TGTGCCAGCAGTAGGAGGGGCCACGAGCAGTACTTC. Translated, it gives CASSRRGHEQYF.

The chain carries TRBV4-1 and TRBJ2-5; unclear D gene. This CDR3 has 15 residues. V lost 1 base and J lost 4, with 13 bases in between. From germline, CDR1 is MGHRA and CDR2 YSYEKL. The CDR3: CASSQGVSPGETQYF. The CDR3 nucleotides are TGCGCCAGCAGCCAAGGAGTGAGCCCCGGAGAGACCCAGTACTTC.

This chain connects TRBV19 to TRBJ1-4; a weak D match, TRBD1 (5 bases). The germline V and J ends were trimmed by 3 bases and 7 bases, with 15 bases remaining between them. The CDR3 has 15 residues. Germline V CDR1 and CDR2: LNHDA, SQIVND (reference sequence). DNA of the CDR3: TGTGCCAGTAGTATTATGGGGACGGAGGGTGAAAAACTGTTTTTT. It translates to CASSIMGTEGEKLFF. The whole variable domain, remainder taken from reference TRBV19 and TRBJ1-4, is DGGITQSPKYLFRKEGQNVTLSCEQNLNHDAMYWYRQDPGQGLRLIYYSQIVNDFQKGDIAEGYSVSREKKESFPLTVTSAQKNPTAFYLCASSIMGTEGEKLFFGSGTQLSVL.

The chain has TRBV5-1 and TRBJ2-5; possible D gene TRBD2, 5 bases. The length of the CDR3 is 14 residues. Deletions cut 0 bases from V and 8 bases from J, with 14 bases between. Germline CDR1 reads SGHRS; CDR2 reads YFSETQ. The CDR3 reads CASSLERLGGTQYF. In nucleotides, the CDR3 is TGCGCCAGCAGCTTGGAGCGGCTCGGAGGCACCCAGTACTTC. The full variable domain, in which reference TRBV5-1 and TRBJ2-5 provide the parts outside the CDR3, is KAGVTQTPRYLIKTRGQQVTLSCSPISGHRSVSWYQQTPGQGLQFLFEYFSETQRNKGNFPGRFSGRQFSNSRSEMNVSTLELGDSALYLCASSLERLGGTQYFGPGTRLLVL.

The genes are TRBV5-1 and TRBJ2-3; 9 bases match TRBD1. CDR3 length equals 14 residues. Germline CDR1 SGHRS, CDR2 YFSETQ. The V and J ends lost 3 bases and 5 bases, in that order; junction bases with no gene match: 4. The CDR3 is CASSSGTGRDTQYF. CDR3 bases: TGCGCCAGCAGCTCCGGGACAGGGAGAGATACGCAGTATTTT.

This clone came up once. The chain has TRBV18 and TRBJ2-4; 8 nucleotides align to TRBD1. The CDR3 is 15 residues long. Germline-derived CDR1 and CDR2 are KGHSH and LQKENI. With 0 bases clipped from V and 3 bases from J, the junction kept 1 base outside the gene matches. This CDR3 is CASSPPTGGKNIQYF. The CDR3 DNA follows: TGTGCCAGCTCACCACCCACAGGGGGCAAAAACATTCAGTACTTC.

The CDR3 nucleotides read TGTGCCAGCAGCCGGGTACGGAGAGGGACAGTTAACACTGAAGCTTTCTTT. Its protein product is CASSRVRRGTVNTEAFF. The V call is TRBV7-6, the J call TRBJ1-1; 7 bases match TRBD1. The length of the CDR3 is 17 residues. The germline CDR1 and CDR2 sequences are SGHVS and FNYEAQ. The J segment lost 2 bases and the V segment lost 5 bases, leaving 14 bases of the junction unmatched.

CDR3 loop: CASSHEIGQANEKLFF. The CDR3 DNA follows: TGTGCCAGCAGCCACGAAATTGGACAGGCTAATGAAAAACTGTTTTTT. This chain joins TRBV4-2 and TRBJ1-4, with 7 bases that match TRBD1. Per the germline V gene, CDR1 is LGHNA and CDR2 is YNFKEQ. Losses at the gene ends were 3 bases for V and 3 bases for J; bases not matched to a gene: 7. The CDR3 is 16 residues long.

The chain links TRBV7-3 to TRBJ2-6; D unclear. CDR3 size: 18 residues. CDR1 is SGHTA, CDR2 FQGTGA, per germline. V lost 5 bases to trimming and J lost 5 bases, with 22 bases between them. CDR3 in amino acids: CASSEHLDAQSRANVLTF. The CDR3 DNA sequence: TGTGCCAGCAGCGAGCACCTAGACGCTCAAAGTCGGGCCAACGTCCTGACTTTC.

This chain connects TRBV5-8 to TRBJ1-6; D gene uncertain. Trimming pared 4 bases from V and 11 bases from J, leaving 22 bases between. The CDR3 is made up of 16 amino acids. Germline loops: CDR1 SGHTS, CDR2 YDEGEE. This chain's CDR3 is CASSPEGWRRRTPLHF. CDR3 sequence (DNA): TGTGCCAGCAGCCCGGAGGGATGGAGACGTCGGACACCCCTCCACTTT.

This chain links TRBV5-1 with TRBJ2-2, with D perhaps matching TRBD1 (6 bases). Trimming shortened V by 6 bases and J by 0 bases, and 9 bases separated the two germline ends. The CDR3 totals 14 residues. Germline V gives CDR1 SGHRS, CDR2 YFSETQ. The CDR3 sequence is CASMGAANTGELFF. The CDR3 DNA reads TGCGCCAGCATGGGGGCTGCGAACACCGGGGAGCTGTTTTTT.

The chain couples TRBV5-5 to TRBJ1-4; D is unclear. Germline V gives CDR1 SGHKS, CDR2 YYEKEE (reference sequence). V was cut by 0 bases and J by 6 bases, with 9 bases left in between. This CDR3 spans 14 amino acids. CDR3 nucleotide sequence: TGTGCCAGCAGCTTGGGAGGGTGGGATGAAAAACTGTTTTTT. It yields the protein CASSLGGWDEKLFF.

The chain links TRBV2 to TRBJ2-7; perhaps TRBD2 as D (6 bases). The CDR3 runs 13 residues. CDR1 is SNHLY, CDR2 FYNNEI, per germline. The V end was cut by 2 bases, the J end by 2 bases, with 7 bases between. CDR3 loop: CASSEWRAYEQYF. CDR3 DNA: TGTGCCAGCAGTGAATGGAGGGCCTACGAGCAGTACTTC.